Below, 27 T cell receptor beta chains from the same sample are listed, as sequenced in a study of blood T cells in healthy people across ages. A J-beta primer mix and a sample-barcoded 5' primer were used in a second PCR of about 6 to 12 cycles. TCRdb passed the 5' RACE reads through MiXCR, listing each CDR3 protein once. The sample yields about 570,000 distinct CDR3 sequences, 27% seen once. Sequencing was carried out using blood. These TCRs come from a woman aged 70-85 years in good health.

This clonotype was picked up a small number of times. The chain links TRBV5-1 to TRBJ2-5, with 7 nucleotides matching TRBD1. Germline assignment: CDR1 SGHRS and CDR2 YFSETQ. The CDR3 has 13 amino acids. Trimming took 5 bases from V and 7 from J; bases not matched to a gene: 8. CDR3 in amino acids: CASRRQGSGTQYF. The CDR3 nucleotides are TGCGCCAGCAGACGACAGGGCTCGGGGACCCAGTACTTC.

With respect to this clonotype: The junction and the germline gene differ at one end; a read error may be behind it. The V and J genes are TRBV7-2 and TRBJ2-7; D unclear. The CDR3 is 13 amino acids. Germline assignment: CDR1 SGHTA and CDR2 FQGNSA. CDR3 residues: CVSSLGFRDEQYF. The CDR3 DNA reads TGTGTCAGCAGCTTAGGTTTCCGTGACGAGCAGTACTTC.

CDR3 sequence reads: CASSLRPGTSGGNEQFF. CDR3 nucleotides: TGTGCCAGCAGTTTAAGGCCAGGGACTAGCGGGGGCAATGAGCAGTTCTTC. The V and J genes are TRBV12-3 or TRBV12-4 and TRBJ2-1, with 14 bases lining up with TRBD2. The CDR3 spans 17 residues. Losses at the gene ends were 2 bases for V and 6 bases for J; bases not matched to a gene: 6.

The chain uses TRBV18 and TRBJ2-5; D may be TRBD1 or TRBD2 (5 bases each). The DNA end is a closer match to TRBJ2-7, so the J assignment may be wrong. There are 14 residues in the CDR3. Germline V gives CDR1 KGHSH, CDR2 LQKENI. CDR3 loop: CASSPGDVGYEQYF. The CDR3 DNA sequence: TGTGCCAGCTCACCTGGGGACGTTGGCTACGAGCAGTACTTC.

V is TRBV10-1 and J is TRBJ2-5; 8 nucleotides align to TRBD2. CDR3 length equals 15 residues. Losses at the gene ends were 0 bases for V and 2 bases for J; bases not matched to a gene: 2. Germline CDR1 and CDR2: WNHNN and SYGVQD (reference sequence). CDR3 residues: CASSESLAGQETQYF. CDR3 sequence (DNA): TGCGCCAGCAGTGAGTCCCTAGCGGGTCAAGAGACCCAGTACTTC.

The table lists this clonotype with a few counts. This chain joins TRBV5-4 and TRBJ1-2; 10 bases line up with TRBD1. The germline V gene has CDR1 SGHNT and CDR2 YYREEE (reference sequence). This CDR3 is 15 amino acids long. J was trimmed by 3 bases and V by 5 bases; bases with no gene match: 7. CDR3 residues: CASSEKTGGDYGYTF. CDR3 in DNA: TGTGCCAGCAGTGAAAAGACAGGGGGCGACTATGGCTACACCTTC. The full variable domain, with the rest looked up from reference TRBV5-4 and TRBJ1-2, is ETGVTQSPTHLIKTRGQQVTLRCSSQSGHNTVSWYQQALGQGPQFIFQYYREEENGRGNFPPRFSGLQFPNYSSELNVNALELDDSALYLCASSEKTGGDYGYTFGSGTRLTVV.

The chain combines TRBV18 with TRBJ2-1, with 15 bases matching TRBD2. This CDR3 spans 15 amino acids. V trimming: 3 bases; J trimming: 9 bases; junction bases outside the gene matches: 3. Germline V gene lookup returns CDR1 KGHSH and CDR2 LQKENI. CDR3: CASSPKGLAGGEQFF. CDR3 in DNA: TGTGCCAGCTCACCTAAGGGACTAGCGGGAGGTGAGCAGTTCTTC. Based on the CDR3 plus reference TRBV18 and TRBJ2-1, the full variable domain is NAGVMQNPRHLVRRRGQEARLRCSPMKGHSHVYWYRQLPEEGLKFMVYLQKENIIDESGMPKERFSAEFPKEGPSILRIQQVVRGDSAAYFCASSPKGLAGGEQFFGPGTRLTVL.

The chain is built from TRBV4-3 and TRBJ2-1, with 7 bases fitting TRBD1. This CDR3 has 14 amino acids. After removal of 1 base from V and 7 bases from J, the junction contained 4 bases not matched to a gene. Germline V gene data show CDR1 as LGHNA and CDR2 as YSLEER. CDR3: CASSQVRGSNEQFF. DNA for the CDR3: TGCGCCAGCAGCCAAGTCAGGGGGTCGAATGAGCAGTTCTTC.

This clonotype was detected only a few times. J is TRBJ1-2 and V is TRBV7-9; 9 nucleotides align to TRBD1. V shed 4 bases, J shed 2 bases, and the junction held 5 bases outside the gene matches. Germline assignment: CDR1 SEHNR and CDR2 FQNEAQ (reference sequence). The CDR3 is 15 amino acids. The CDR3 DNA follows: TGTGCCAGCAGCTACCCGGGACAGGGAAACTATGGCTACACCTTC. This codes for CASSYPGQGNYGYTF.

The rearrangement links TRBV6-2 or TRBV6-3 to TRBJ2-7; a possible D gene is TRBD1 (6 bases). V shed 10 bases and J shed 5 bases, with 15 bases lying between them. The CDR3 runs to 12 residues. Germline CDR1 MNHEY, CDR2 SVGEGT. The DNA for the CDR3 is TGTGCCATCCGAACAGGGATGAACGAGCAGTACTTC. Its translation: CAIRTGMNEQYF.

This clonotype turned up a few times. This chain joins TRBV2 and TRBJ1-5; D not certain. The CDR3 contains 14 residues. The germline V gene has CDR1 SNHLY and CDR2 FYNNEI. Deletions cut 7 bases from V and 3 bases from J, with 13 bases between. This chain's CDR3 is CASMRNGVNQPQHF. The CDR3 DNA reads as TGTGCCAGCATGAGAAATGGGGTCAATCAGCCCCAGCATTTT.

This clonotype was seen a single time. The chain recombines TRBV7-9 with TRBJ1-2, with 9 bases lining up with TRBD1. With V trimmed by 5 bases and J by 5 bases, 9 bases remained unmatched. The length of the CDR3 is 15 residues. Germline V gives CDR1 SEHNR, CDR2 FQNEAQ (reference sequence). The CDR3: CASSHIPGQGYGYTF. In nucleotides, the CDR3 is TGTGCCAGCAGCCACATACCGGGACAGGGATATGGCTACACCTTC.

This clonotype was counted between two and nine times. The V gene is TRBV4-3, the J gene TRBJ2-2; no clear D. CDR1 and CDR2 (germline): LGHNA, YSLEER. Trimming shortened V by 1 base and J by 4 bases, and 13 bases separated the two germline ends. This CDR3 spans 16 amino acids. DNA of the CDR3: TGCGCCAGCAGCCAAGTTCATCCCGCCCTCACCGGGGAGCTGTTTTTT. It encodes CASSQVHPALTGELFF.

The CDR3: CASSLVGILNTEAFF. CDR3 bases: TGTGCCAGCAGCTTAGTTGGTATCCTGAACACTGAAGCTTTCTTT. J is TRBJ1-1 and V is TRBV7-2; no definite D call. Germline CDR1 and CDR2: SGHTA and FQGNSA. The CDR3 covers 15 residues. V was trimmed by 1 base and J by 0 bases, leaving 9 bases between them.

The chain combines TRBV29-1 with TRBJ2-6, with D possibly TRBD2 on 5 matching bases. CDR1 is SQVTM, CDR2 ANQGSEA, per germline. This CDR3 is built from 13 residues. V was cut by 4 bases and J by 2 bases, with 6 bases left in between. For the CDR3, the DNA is TGCAGCGTTGGAGGGACTGGGGCCAACGTCCTGACTTTC. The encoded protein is CSVGGTGANVLTF.

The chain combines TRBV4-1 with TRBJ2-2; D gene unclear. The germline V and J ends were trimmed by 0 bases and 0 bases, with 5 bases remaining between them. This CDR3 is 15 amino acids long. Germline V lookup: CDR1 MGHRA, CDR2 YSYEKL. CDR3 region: CASSQEESNTGELFF. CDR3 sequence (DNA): TGCGCCAGCAGCCAAGAAGAATCGAACACCGGGGAGCTGTTTTTT.

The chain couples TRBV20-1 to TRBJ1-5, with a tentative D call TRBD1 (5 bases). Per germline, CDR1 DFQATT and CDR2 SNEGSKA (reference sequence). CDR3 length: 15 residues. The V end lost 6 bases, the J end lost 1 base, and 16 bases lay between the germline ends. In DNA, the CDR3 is TGCAGTGCCAGTAGGGGTTTTATGAGCAATCAGCCCCAGCATTTT. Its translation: CSASRGFMSNQPQHF.

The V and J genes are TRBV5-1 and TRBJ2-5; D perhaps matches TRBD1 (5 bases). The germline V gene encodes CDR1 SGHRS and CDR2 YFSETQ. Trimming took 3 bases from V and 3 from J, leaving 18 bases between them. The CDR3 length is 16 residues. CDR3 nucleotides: TGCGCCAGCAGCTCACCGTCTGGGCAGGGCGAAGAGACCCAGTACTTC. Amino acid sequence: CASSSPSGQGEETQYF.

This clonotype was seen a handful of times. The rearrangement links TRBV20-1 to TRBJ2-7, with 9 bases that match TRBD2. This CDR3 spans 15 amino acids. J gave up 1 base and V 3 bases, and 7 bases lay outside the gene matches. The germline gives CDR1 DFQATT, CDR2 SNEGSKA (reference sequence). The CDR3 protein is CSARGSLAGSYEQYF. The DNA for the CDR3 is TGCAGTGCTAGGGGGTCCCTAGCGGGGTCCTACGAGCAGTACTTC.

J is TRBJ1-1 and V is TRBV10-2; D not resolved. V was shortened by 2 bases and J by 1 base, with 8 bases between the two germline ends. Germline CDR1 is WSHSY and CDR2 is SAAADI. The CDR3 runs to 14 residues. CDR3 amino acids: CASSEGPGNTEAFF. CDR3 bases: TGCGCCAGCAGTGAGGGCCCAGGGAACACTGAAGCTTTCTTT.

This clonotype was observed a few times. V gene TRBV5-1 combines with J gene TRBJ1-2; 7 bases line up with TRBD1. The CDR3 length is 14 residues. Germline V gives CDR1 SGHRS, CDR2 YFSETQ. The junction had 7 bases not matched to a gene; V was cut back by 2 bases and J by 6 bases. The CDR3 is CASSFGDRVDGYTF. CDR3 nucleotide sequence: TGCGCCAGCAGCTTTGGCGACAGGGTGGATGGCTACACCTTC.

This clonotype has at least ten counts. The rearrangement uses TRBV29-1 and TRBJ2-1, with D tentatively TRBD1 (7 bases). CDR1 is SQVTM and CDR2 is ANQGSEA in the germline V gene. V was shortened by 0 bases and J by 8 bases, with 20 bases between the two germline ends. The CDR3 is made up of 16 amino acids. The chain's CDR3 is CSVEDWAQGGSDEQFF. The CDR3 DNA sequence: TGCAGCGTTGAAGATTGGGCGCAGGGGGGATCGGATGAGCAGTTCTTC.

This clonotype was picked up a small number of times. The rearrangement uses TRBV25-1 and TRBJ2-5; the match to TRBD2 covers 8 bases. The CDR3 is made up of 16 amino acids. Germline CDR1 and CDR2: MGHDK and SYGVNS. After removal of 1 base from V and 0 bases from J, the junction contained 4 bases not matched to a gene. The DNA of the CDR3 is TGTGCCAGCAGTGAATGGAGCGGGGGCCACCAAGAGACCCAGTACTTC. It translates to CASSEWSGGHQETQYF.

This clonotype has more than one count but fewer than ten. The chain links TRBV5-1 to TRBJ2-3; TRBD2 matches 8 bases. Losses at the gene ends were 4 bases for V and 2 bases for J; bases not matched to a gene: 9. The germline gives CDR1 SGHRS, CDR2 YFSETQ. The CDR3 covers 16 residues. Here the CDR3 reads CASSRSTSGPTDTQYF. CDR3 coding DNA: TGCGCCAGCAGCCGGAGTACTAGCGGACCCACAGATACGCAGTATTTT. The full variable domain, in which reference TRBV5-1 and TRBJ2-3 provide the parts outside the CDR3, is KAGVTQTPRYLIKTRGQQVTLSCSPISGHRSVSWYQQTPGQGLQFLFEYFSETQRNKGNFPGRFSGRQFSNSRSEMNVSTLELGDSALYLCASSRSTSGPTDTQYFGPGTRLTVL.

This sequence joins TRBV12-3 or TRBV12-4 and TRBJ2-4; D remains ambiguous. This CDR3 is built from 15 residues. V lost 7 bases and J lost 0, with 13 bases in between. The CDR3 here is CASTVTGAAKNIQYF. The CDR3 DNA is TGTGCCAGCACCGTGACTGGTGCAGCCAAAAACATTCAGTACTTC.

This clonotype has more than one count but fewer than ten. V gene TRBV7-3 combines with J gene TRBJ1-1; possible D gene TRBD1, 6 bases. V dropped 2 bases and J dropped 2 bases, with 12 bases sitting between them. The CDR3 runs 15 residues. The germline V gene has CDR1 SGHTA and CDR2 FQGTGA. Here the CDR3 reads CASSLYAGANTEAFF. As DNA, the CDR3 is TGTGCCAGCAGCTTATACGCAGGGGCAAACACTGAAGCTTTCTTT.

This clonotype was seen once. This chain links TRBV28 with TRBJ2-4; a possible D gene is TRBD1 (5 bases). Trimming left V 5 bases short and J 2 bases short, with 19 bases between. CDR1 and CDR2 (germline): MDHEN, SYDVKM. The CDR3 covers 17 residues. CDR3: CASSPIGAGLSKNIQYF. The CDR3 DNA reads TGTGCCAGCAGTCCTATTGGGGCAGGGTTATCCAAAAACATTCAGTACTTC.